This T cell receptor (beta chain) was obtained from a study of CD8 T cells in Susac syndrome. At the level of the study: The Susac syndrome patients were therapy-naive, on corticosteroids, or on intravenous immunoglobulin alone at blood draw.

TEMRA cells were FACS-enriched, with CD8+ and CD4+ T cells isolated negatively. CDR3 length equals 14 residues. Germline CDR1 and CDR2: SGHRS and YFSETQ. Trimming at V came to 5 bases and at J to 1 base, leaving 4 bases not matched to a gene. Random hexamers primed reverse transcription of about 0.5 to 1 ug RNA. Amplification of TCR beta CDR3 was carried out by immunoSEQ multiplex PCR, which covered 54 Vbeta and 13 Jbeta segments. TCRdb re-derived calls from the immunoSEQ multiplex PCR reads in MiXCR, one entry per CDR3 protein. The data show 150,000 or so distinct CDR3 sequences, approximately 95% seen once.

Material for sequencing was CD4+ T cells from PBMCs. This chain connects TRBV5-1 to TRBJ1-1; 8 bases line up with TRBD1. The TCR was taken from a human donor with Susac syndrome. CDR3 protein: CASSRQGANTEAFF. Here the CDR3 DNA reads TGCGCCAGCAGTAGGCAGGGGGCGAACACTGAAGCTTTCTTT.